This paragraph covers one T cell receptor beta chain sequence. TCRdb's copy holds only in-frame clones and misses some; the assay was immunoSEQ multiplex PCR. The data contain 100,000 to 150,000 clones, 90% of them singletons. This entry is derived from a study of control samples from healthy donors and cancer patients. The source of this sequence is a man younger than 35 in good health. The sample comprised blood.

The CDR3 DNA reads TGTGCCAGCAGTTACCTAACACTAGCGGGAGGACTCGAGGAGCAGTTCTTC. Translating gives CASSYLTLAGGLEEQFF. The genes are TRBV6-2 or TRBV6-3 and TRBJ2-1; 12 bases match TRBD2. V shed 2 bases, J shed 10 bases, and the junction held 12 bases outside the gene matches. Germline V gene lookup returns CDR1 MNHEY and CDR2 SVGEGT. The CDR3 runs 17 residues.